Presented here are 16 T cell receptor beta chains from one specimen sequenced in a study of CD8 T cells in Susac syndrome. Random-hexamer reverse transcription was applied to roughly 0.5 to 1 ug RNA. TCRdb reprocessed the immunoSEQ multiplex PCR reads with MiXCR, giving one entry per CDR3 protein. The sample consists of about 300,000 distinct CDR3 sequences, around 91% of them appearing once. Sequencing was done on a sample of CD8+ T cells from PBMCs. The source of these receptors is a human donor with multiple sclerosis.

This chain uses TRBV20-1 with TRBJ1-2, with D perhaps TRBD1 (6 bases). This CDR3 has 13 residues. V dropped 6 bases and J dropped 6 bases, with 17 bases sitting between them. CDR1 is DFQATT, CDR2 SNEGSKA, per germline (reference sequence). The CDR3, as DNA: TGCAGTGCCTTGAGGGGGTTAGTTGATGGCTACACCTTC. This gives the protein CSALRGLVDGYTF.

The chain links TRBV20-1 to TRBJ1-5; TRBD1 might be the D (5 bases). The CDR3 runs to 14 residues. Per germline, CDR1 DFQATT and CDR2 SNEGSKA (reference sequence). The germline V and J ends were trimmed by 0 bases and 4 bases, with 10 bases remaining between them. DNA for the CDR3: TGCAGTGCTAGAGATCCGGGGGGAAATCAGCCCCAGCATTTT. Its translation is CSARDPGGNQPQHF.

The gene calls are TRBV10-3 and TRBJ2-5, with 7 bases identical to TRBD1. Trimming removed 8 bases from V and 1 base from J; junction bases left unmatched: 13. The CDR3 extends over 16 amino acids. CDR1 is ENHRY and CDR2 is SYGVKD in the germline V gene. CDR3 DNA sequence: TGTGCCATCGCTACCGGGACAGAGATTCTCCAAGAGACCCAGTACTTC. Its protein is CAIATGTEILQETQYF.

The chain uses TRBV29-1 and TRBJ1-1; D is ambiguous. CDR3 length: 13 residues. V was trimmed by 5 bases and J by 2 bases, leaving 12 bases between them. Germline V CDR1 and CDR2: SQVTM, ANQGSEA. CDR3 coding DNA: TGCAGCGTTTATCTACAGCGCAACACTGAAGCTTTCTTT. Its translation is CSVYLQRNTEAFF.

The chain joins TRBV9 to TRBJ1-5; D uncertain. The V gene lost 0 bases and the J gene lost 10 bases, with 11 bases spanning the gap. The CDR3 length is 13 residues. Germline assignment: CDR1 SGDLS and CDR2 YYNGEE. This CDR3 reads CASSVEVVGPQHF. The CDR3 coding sequence is TGTGCCAGCAGCGTAGAGGTGGTGGGTCCCCAGCATTTT.

The V call is TRBV4-3, the J call TRBJ2-1, with D perhaps TRBD2 (6 bases). Germline loops: CDR1 LGHNA, CDR2 YSLEER. Trimming stripped 0 bases from V and 12 bases from J, with 18 bases between. CDR3 length equals 15 residues. The CDR3 loop is CASSQDPGSLRGQFF. DNA of the CDR3: TGCGCCAGCAGCCAAGACCCCGGGAGCCTACGCGGGCAGTTCTTC.

This clonotype was observed a few times. The V and J genes are TRBV12-3 or TRBV12-4 and TRBJ1-5; maybe TRBD1 (6 bases). Trimming shortened V by 5 bases and J by 5 bases, and 13 bases separated the two germline ends. This CDR3 comprises 14 residues. CDR3 residues: CASSRQATHQPQHF. The CDR3 DNA is TGTGCCAGCAGTAGACAGGCTACCCATCAGCCCCAGCATTTT.

For the CDR3, the DNA is TGTGCCAGTAGTAGGGGAGGGGGATCCGAGCAGTACTTC. This translates into CASSRGGGSEQYF. This chain joins TRBV19 and TRBJ2-7; TRBD2 is a possible D gene (7 bases). The length of the CDR3 is 13 residues. Germline CDR1 reads LNHDA; CDR2 reads SQIVND (reference sequence). The V end was cut by 4 bases, the J end by 6 bases, with 13 bases between.

About this clonotype: Because the CDR3's place on the DNA is in doubt, the DNA is left out and the CDR3 is given as listed by TCRdb. The rearrangement uses TRBV29-1 and TRBJ1-1. The CDR3 length equals 12 residues, ends included. CDR1 is SQVTM, CDR2 ANQGSEA, per germline. CDR3 protein: CSVAYGIAQSFF.

The V and J genes are TRBV11-1 and TRBJ2-1; the match to TRBD2 covers 8 bases. CDR1 is SGHAT, CDR2 FQDESV, per germline (reference sequence). The CDR3 runs to 18 residues. J lost 4 bases, V lost 5 bases, and 16 bases had no gene match. Here the CDR3 reads CASSEGVAGSLFYNEQFF. CDR3 coding DNA: TGTGCCAGCAGCGAAGGGGTAGCGGGGAGCCTTTTTTACAATGAGCAGTTCTTC.

The chain links TRBV29-1 to TRBJ2-2; TRBD2 is a possible D gene (5 bases). The germline V gene has CDR1 SQVTM and CDR2 ANQGSEA. The CDR3 spans 13 residues. Trimming removed 3 bases at V and 5 bases at J, with 10 bases between. CDR3 loop: CSVEGRATGELFF. The CDR3 DNA reads TGCAGCGTTGAGGGGAGAGCGACCGGGGAGCTGTTTTTT.

The V call is TRBV19, the J call TRBJ2-1, with a tentative D call TRBD2 (6 bases). Germline CDR1 reads LNHDA; CDR2 reads SQIVND (reference sequence). This CDR3 contains 14 residues. V shed 3 bases and J shed 8 bases, with 14 bases lying between them. This CDR3 reads CASSITPGSYEQFF. DNA for the CDR3: TGTGCCAGTAGTATCACCCCCGGGAGTTATGAGCAGTTCTTC.

The chain uses TRBV11-2 and TRBJ2-2; 12 bases are shared with TRBD2. The germline gives CDR1 SGHAT, CDR2 FQNNGV. V was pared by 1 base and J by 3 bases, with 15 bases of the junction left unmatched. CDR3 length equals 21 residues. The CDR3 protein is CASSLGPGLAGRTPDTGELFF. CDR3 nucleotide sequence: TGTGCCAGCAGCTTAGGCCCGGGACTAGCGGGCCGTACCCCTGACACCGGGGAGCTGTTTTTT.

The chain couples TRBV11-2 to TRBJ1-1, with a weak D call TRBD1 (6 bases). V was clipped by 10 bases and J by 1 base, with 19 bases between them. The length of the CDR3 is 15 residues. Germline lookup yields CDR1 SGHAT and CDR2 FQNNGV. The chain's CDR3 is CATAIILGQNTEAFF. In nucleotides, the CDR3 is TGTGCCACAGCTATCATTCTGGGACAGAACACTGAAGCTTTCTTT.

The chain links TRBV11-2 to TRBJ2-1; 7 bases match TRBD2. The CDR3 sequence is 14 residues long. Trimming cost V 5 bases and J 2 bases; bases outside gene matches: 3. CDR1 SGHAT and CDR2 FQNNGV come from the germline V gene. CDR3 residues: CASSRSGTYNEQFF. The DNA of the CDR3 is TGTGCCAGCAGCCGAAGCGGGACCTACAATGAGCAGTTCTTC.

V is TRBV4-3 and J is TRBJ2-2, with TRBD2 identical over 16 bases. In germline, CDR1 is LGHNA, CDR2 YSLEER. CDR3 length: 16 amino acids. V shed 4 bases and J 8 bases; nucleotides not matched to a gene: 4. This CDR3 is CASSPGTSGGVGELFF. In nucleotides, the CDR3 is TGCGCCAGCAGCCCCGGGACTAGCGGGGGGGTTGGGGAGCTGTTTTTT.